The rows below give T cell receptor beta chains drawn from one sample of a study of identical twins. TCRdb re-called the 5' RACE reads with MiXCR, one entry per CDR3 protein. This table has about 200,000 distinct CDR3 sequences, approximately 7.1% appearing once. This sample also belongs to another study, concerning T cells expressing NK-cell markers.

Specimen: CD8+ T cells sorted from blood. Source of these receptors: a young woman in good health. Both conserved end residues are part of each CDR3. Fields, in order: J gene, clone size, V gene, D gene, CDR3 protein, CDR3 DNA. The D gene is left open where the match is weak. Size values are once, few and many counts, or a class for expanded clones, and some rows have none.

TRBJ2-7 many TRBV6-2/TRBV6-3 NA CASSPDTMNPYEQYF TGTGCCAGCAGCCCGGACACGATGAACCCCTACGAGCAGTACTTC
TRBJ2-7 NA TRBV5-1 TRBD2 CASSLGERGAGKDEQYF TGCGCCAGCAGCTTGGGGGAGCGGGGGGCCGGAAAGGACGAGCAGTACTTC
TRBJ2-3 NA TRBV10-2 NA CASTGGTSTDTQYF TGCGCCAGCACTGGCGGAACTAGCACAGATACGCAGTATTTT
TRBJ2-1 few TRBV5-1 NA CASSLATPGFF TGCGCCAGCAGCTTGGCCACCCCCGGGTTCTTC
TRBJ1-1 many TRBV7-2 TRBD1 CASSLLGTGGSGAFF TGTGCCAGCAGCTTATTAGGGACAGGGGGGTCTGGAGCTTTCTTT
TRBJ1-2 NA TRBV4-1 NA CASSQGLEGYTF TGCGCCAGCAGCCAAGGTTTAGAGGGCTACACCTTC
TRBJ1-4 NA TRBV4-2 NA CARSPVLAEKLFF TGTGCCAGGAGCCCGGTGCTGGCGGAAAAACTGTTTTTT
TRBJ2-7 many TRBV11-2 NA CASSLGVGSYEQYF TGTGCCAGCAGCTTAGGCGTAGGTTCCTACGAGCAGTACTTC
TRBJ2-1 few TRBV4-1 TRBD2 CASSQGERGNEQFF TGCGCCAGCAGCCAAGGGGAGCGGGGCAATGAGCAGTTCTTC
TRBJ2-3 many TRBV4-2 TRBD2 CASSQSPAGTSGSLTDTQYF TGTGCCAGCAGCCAATCTCCCGCCGGGACTAGCGGGAGTCTGACAGATACGCAGTATTTT
TRBJ1-2 many TRBV20-1 TRBD1 CSAPTGAYGYTF TGCAGTGCCCCAACAGGGGCCTATGGCTACACCTTC
TRBJ2-1 few TRBV11-2 NA CASSLGGTFGEQFF TGTGCCAGCAGCTTAGGCGGGACTTTCGGTGAGCAGTTCTTC
TRBJ2-1 NA TRBV27 NA CASSLLGPPYNEQFF TGTGCCAGCAGTTTACTGGGGCCTCCCTACAATGAGCAGTTCTTC
TRBJ2-3 few TRBV4-1 TRBD1 CASSQDIRGRITGTDTQYF TGCGCCAGCAGCCAAGATATCAGGGGGCGCATCACGGGCACAGATACGCAGTATTTT
TRBJ2-5 NA TRBV10-3 NA CATGTTGAGRETQYF TGTGCCACAGGCACCACGGGCGCAGGCCGAGAGACCCAGTACTTC
TRBJ2-2 NA TRBV6-1 TRBD2 CASRDSGEYTGELFF TGTGCCAGCAGAGATAGCGGGGAGTACACCGGGGAGCTGTTTTTT
TRBJ2-2 many TRBV11-2 NA CASSLGGNTGELFF TGCGCCAGCAGCTTGGGAGGGAACACCGGGGAGCTGTTTTTT
TRBJ1-4 many TRBV11-2 TRBD1 CASSLGQGYEKLFF TGTGCCAGCAGCTTGGGACAGGGCTATGAAAAACTGTTTTTT
TRBJ1-5 NA TRBV6-1 NA CASAQESRQPQHF TGTGCCAGCGCCCAGGAGTCCCGTCAGCCCCAGCATTTT
TRBJ2-3 NA TRBV6-2/TRBV6-3 NA CASASPPGKEDTQYF TGTGCCAGCGCCTCCCCCCCAGGGAAAGAAGATACGCAGTATTTT
TRBJ2-3 NA TRBV6-4 NA CASSDSLSDTQYF TGTGCCAGCAGTGACTCATTATCAGATACGCAGTATTTT
TRBJ2-1 many TRBV19 NA CASSEVGRSYNEQFF TGTGCCAGTAGTGAGGTAGGACGGTCCTACAATGAGCAGTTCTTC
TRBJ2-3 once TRBV4-2 NA CAISPGLEGATDTQYF TGTGCCATCAGCCCCGGGCTTGAAGGGGCCACAGATACGCAGTATTTT
TRBJ2-2 NA TRBV19 TRBD2 CASSIGLAGGPWAGELFF TGTGCCAGTAGTATCGGACTAGCGGGGGGGCCTTGGGCCGGGGAGCTGTTTTTT
TRBJ2-1 NA TRBV12-3/TRBV12-4 NA CASSLGLGYNEQFF TGTGCCAGCAGTTTAGGTTTAGGTTACAATGAGCAGTTCTTC
TRBJ1-1 many TRBV27 NA CASSLTVNTEAFF TGTGCCAGCAGCCTGACAGTGAACACTGAAGCTTTCTTT
TRBJ2-2 many TRBV7-2 NA CASSFIGELFF TGTGCCAGCAGCTTTATCGGGGAGCTGTTTTTT
TRBJ2-1 few TRBV9 TRBD2 CASSVGSGEYVEQFF TGTGCCAGCAGCGTAGGGAGCGGGGAGTATGTTGAGCAGTTCTTC
TRBJ2-5 NA TRBV9 NA CASSGAQETQYF TGTGCCAGCAGCGGAGCCCAAGAGACCCAGTACTTC
TRBJ1-6 NA TRBV12-3/TRBV12-4 NA CASTSGSPLHF TGTGCCAGCACTAGCGGCTCACCCCTCCACTTT
TRBJ1-1 many TRBV29-1 NA CSGKPQNTEAFF TGCAGCGGTAAACCACAGAACACTGAAGCTTTCTTT
TRBJ2-1 few TRBV2 NA CASSGGGQQFF TGTGCCAGCAGTGGGGGGGGCCAGCAGTTCTTC
TRBJ2-7 many TRBV12-3/TRBV12-4 NA CASSLTPPEQYF TGTGCCAGCAGTTTAACCCCCCCCGAGCAGTACTTC
TRBJ1-1 few TRBV11-1 NA CASSWDGVNTEAFF TGTGCCAGCAGCTGGGACGGAGTGAACACTGAAGCTTTCTTT
TRBJ2-7 NA TRBV10-1 TRBD2 CASSGSSGGEQYF TGCGCCAGCAGTGGATCTAGCGGGGGAGAGCAGTACTTC
TRBJ2-7 NA TRBV6-5 NA CASSWKDEQYF TGTGCCAGCAGTTGGAAGGACGAGCAGTACTTC